Listed here are 14 T cell receptor beta chains from one sample, sequenced in a study of OX40 agonist ivuxolimab in advanced cancers. Assay: immunoSEQ multiplex PCR; the TCRdb copy retains only in-frame clones and omits some. The sample holds 67,000 or so clones, approximately 86% seen once. The sample here was CD4+ or CD8+ T cells sorted from blood, taken in a trial of the OX40 agonist ivuxolimab. The receptors were gathered from an adult with an advanced solid tumor such as melanoma, head and neck, liver or kidney cancer.

The rearrangement uses TRBV28 and TRBJ2-3; the match to TRBD2 covers 8 bases. The V gene's germline CDR1 is MDHEN and CDR2 SYDVKM. V dropped 8 bases and J dropped 4; count of bases not matched to a gene: 11. The CDR3 is made up of 15 amino acids. The CDR3 DNA follows: TGTGCCAGCCTGACAGCGGGAGCGTTGTCAGATACGCAGTATTTT. Translated: CASLTAGALSDTQYF.

The V and J genes are TRBV28 and TRBJ2-3, with 10 bases fitting TRBD2. The CDR3 loop spans 15 amino acids. Trimming took 9 bases from V and 5 from J; bases not matched to a gene: 11. The germline V gene has CDR1 MDHEN and CDR2 SYDVKM. The CDR3 loop is CASSPSLAGEDTQYF. CDR3 DNA: TGTGCCAGTAGTCCGTCGCTAGCGGGAGAAGATACGCAGTATTTT.

This chain uses TRBV4-3 with TRBJ2-1; 7 bases fit TRBD2. The germline gives CDR1 LGHNA, CDR2 YSLEER. This CDR3 is 15 amino acids long. Trimming took 1 base from V and 7 from J; bases not matched to a gene: 7. CDR3 residues: CASSQARGSGNEQFF. The CDR3 coding sequence is TGCGCCAGCAGCCAAGCTCGCGGGAGTGGGAATGAGCAGTTCTTC.

The chain combines TRBV6-6 with TRBJ2-7; D remains unclear. Trimming cost V 0 bases and J 0 bases, with 3 bases left between them. The CDR3 sequence is 13 residues long. Germline CDR1 MNHNY, CDR2 SVGAGI (reference sequence). The chain's CDR3 is CASSYSLSYEQYF. Here the CDR3 DNA reads TGTGCCAGCAGTTACTCGCTCTCCTACGAGCAGTACTTC.

The gene calls are TRBV27 and TRBJ2-1; 8 bases are a match to TRBD2. The CDR3 totals 17 residues. Germline CDR1 MNHEY, CDR2 SMNVEV (reference sequence). Trimming at V came to 4 bases and at J to 4 bases, leaving 12 bases not matched to a gene. The CDR3 DNA sequence: TGTGCCAGCAGTTATACAGCGGGAGCTCCACGTTACAATGAGCAGTTCTTC. Its translation is CASSYTAGAPRYNEQFF.

V gene TRBV6-1 combines with J gene TRBJ1-3; D ambiguous. CDR3 size: 13 residues. Germline CDR1 and CDR2: MNHNS and SASEGT. Trimming left V 7 bases short and J 0 bases short, with 7 bases between. The CDR3 reads CASTGRSGNTIYF. In nucleotides, the CDR3 is TGTGCCAGCACCGGTCGCTCTGGAAACACCATATATTTT.

The chain couples TRBV7-2 to TRBJ1-2; no firm D call. The germline gives CDR1 SGHTA, CDR2 FQGNSA. The CDR3 is 12 amino acids. V dropped 2 bases and J dropped 6 bases, with 7 bases sitting between them. This chain's CDR3 is CASSLREDGYTF. CDR3 nucleotide sequence: TGTGCCAGCAGCTTACGGGAGGATGGCTACACCTTC.

The V call is TRBV2, the J call TRBJ2-3; 9 bases agree with TRBD1. CDR3 length equals 15 residues. Trimming took 9 bases from V and 2 from J; bases not matched to a gene: 9. CDR1 is SNHLY and CDR2 is FYNNEI in the germline V gene. For the CDR3, the DNA is TGTGCCAGTTCCAGAGGACAGGGGCTCACAGATACGCAGTATTTT. It yields the protein CASSRGQGLTDTQYF.

The CDR3 nucleotides read TGCAGCGGGGCAGACAGGGGGACTGGCTACACCTTC. This sequence encodes CSGADRGTGYTF. V is TRBV29-1 and J is TRBJ1-2; 9 bases match TRBD1. The CDR3 length is 12 residues. The V and J ends lost 7 bases and 7 bases, in that order; junction bases with no gene match: 7. The V gene's germline CDR1 is SQVTM and CDR2 ANQGSEA.

This chain uses TRBV27 with TRBJ1-4; possibly TRBD1 for D (5 bases). Trimming pared 2 bases from V and 5 bases from J, leaving 12 bases between. This CDR3 comprises 15 residues. Germline assignment: CDR1 MNHEY and CDR2 SMNVEV (reference sequence). The CDR3 DNA follows: TGTGCCAGCAGTTTAAGGGGCTCCAAAAATGAAAAACTGTTTTTT. Its protein product is CASSLRGSKNEKLFF.

The chain carries TRBV19 and TRBJ2-1; D unclear. Trimming pared 5 bases from V and 4 bases from J, leaving 18 bases between. The CDR3 length is 16 residues. Germline values: CDR1 LNHDA, CDR2 SQIVND (reference sequence). The CDR3 bases are TGTGCCAGTAGTCCCCCCGGTAGAAATCTATACAATGAGCAGTTCTTC. It translates to CASSPPGRNLYNEQFF.

This rearrangement joins TRBV10-3 to TRBJ2-2; the D gene is possibly TRBD2 (7 bases). Trimming removed 11 bases from V and 4 bases from J, with 14 bases in between. Germline lookup yields CDR1 ENHRY and CDR2 SYGVKD. The CDR3 runs to 13 residues. As DNA, the CDR3 is TGTGCCTCGGGGGGAGGGGGCACCGGGGAGCTGTTTTTT. Encoded protein: CASGGGGTGELFF.

This clone was seen only once. This sequence joins TRBV9 and TRBJ2-5, with D tentatively TRBD1 or TRBD2 (6 bases each). With 7 bases removed from V and 2 bases from J, the gap between germline ends came to 15 bases. CDR1 is SGDLS and CDR2 is YYNGEE in the germline V gene. CDR3 length: 14 residues. CDR3 nucleotides: TGTGCCAGCTCGGACTCGGGGGCTCAAGAGACCCAGTACTTC. This translates into CASSDSGAQETQYF.

V gene TRBV18 combines with J gene TRBJ1-1; 8 positions agree with TRBD1. CDR1 is KGHSH, CDR2 LQKENI, per germline. Losses at the gene ends were 3 bases for V and 3 bases for J; bases not matched to a gene: 6. The CDR3 runs to 15 residues. CDR3 in amino acids: CASSPRQGLDTEAFF. For the CDR3, the DNA is TGTGCCAGCTCACCCCGACAGGGGTTGGACACTGAAGCTTTCTTT.